The 15 T cell receptor beta chains in this list originate from one sample, sequenced in a study of blood T cell repertoires in COVID-19. Libraries were prepared by immunoSEQ multiplex PCR; TCRdb keeps only in-frame clonotypes and omits some of them. This sample has 150,000 to 200,000 clones; around 79% occur once, and the top ten carry 15% to 20%. Sequencing input: peripheral blood. The receptors stem from a man aged 60 to 69 with active or convalescent COVID-19.

The rearrangement joins TRBV5-8 to TRBJ1-3, with TRBD1 matching over 10 bases. This CDR3 has 15 amino acids. Unmatched junction bases numbered 12, after V lost 7 bases and J lost 8 bases. The germline gives CDR1 SGHTS, CDR2 YDEGEE. CDR3 sequence (DNA): TGTGCCAGCTATAAACGGACAGGGGGAGGTCACACCATATATTTT. It codes for CASYKRTGGGHTIYF.

The genes are TRBV6-5 and TRBJ1-5, with D perhaps TRBD1 (6 bases). V dropped 6 bases and J dropped 5 bases, with 11 bases sitting between them. In germline, CDR1 is MNHEY, CDR2 SVGAGI. This CDR3 has 13 amino acids. CDR3 protein: CASSVYRDQPQHF. CDR3 in DNA: TGTGCCAGCAGCGTTTACAGGGATCAGCCCCAGCATTTT.

The chain is built from TRBV6-5 and TRBJ1-6, with TRBD1 matching 7 bases. The CDR3 consists of 16 residues. Per the germline V gene, CDR1 is MNHEY and CDR2 is SVGAGI. The trim removed 2 bases at V and 6 bases at J, leaving 7 bases unmatched. CDR3 sequence: CASSYGTAEGNSPLHF. The DNA for the CDR3 is TGTGCCAGCAGTTACGGGACAGCGGAGGGTAATTCACCCCTCCACTTT.

This rearrangement joins TRBV5-4 to TRBJ2-7; 8 nucleotides match TRBD1. The trim removed 4 bases at V and 2 bases at J, leaving 5 bases unmatched. This CDR3 region has 14 residues. The germline CDR1 and CDR2 sequences are SGHNT and YYREEE (reference sequence). The CDR3 coding sequence is TGTGCCAGCAGCCCGGACAGGGCAGCCTACGAGCAGTACTTC. Protein product: CASSPDRAAYEQYF.

In nucleotides, the CDR3 is TGTGCCAGCAGCTTAGAAGCTAGGGGTTTCGATGAGCAGTTCTTC. This translates into CASSLEARGFDEQFF. The rearrangement uses TRBV7-2 and TRBJ2-1; a possible D gene is TRBD1 (5 bases). The CDR3 contains 15 residues. The ends were cut back, 1 base at V and 8 bases at J, with 15 bases in the middle. Germline V gene data show CDR1 as SGHTA and CDR2 as FQGNSA. The complete variable domain, with remaining parts taken from reference TRBV7-2 and TRBJ2-1, reads GAGVSQSPSNKVTEKGKDVELRCDPISGHTALYWYRQSLGQGLEFLIYFQGNSAPDKSGLPSDRFSAERTGGSVSTLTIQRTQQEDSAVYLCASSLEARGFDEQFFGPGTRLTVL.

The chain carries TRBV5-1 and TRBJ1-2, with 10 bases identical to TRBD1. The CDR3 runs 15 residues. V shed 6 bases, J shed 6 bases, and the junction held 11 bases outside the gene matches. Germline V gene data show CDR1 as SGHRS and CDR2 as YFSETQ. In DNA form, the CDR3 reads TGCGCCAGCACTAAGGGACAGGGGTCCCAGGATGGCTACACCTTC. It translates to CASTKGQGSQDGYTF.

This clone came up once. J is TRBJ2-1 and V is TRBV18; TRBD2 matches 9 bases. The CDR3 has 16 amino acids. V shed 6 bases and J 3 bases; nucleotides not matched to a gene: 9. Germline assignment: CDR1 KGHSH and CDR2 LQKENI. Written as DNA, the CDR3 is TGTGCCAGCTCCCGCTGGACTAGCGCGGACTACAATGAGCAGTTCTTC. Translated, it gives CASSRWTSADYNEQFF.

This clone has a single count. Written as DNA, the CDR3 is TGCGCCAGCAGGATCCGGGTCCGGGGTAGCAATCAGCCCCAGCATTTT. This translates into CASRIRVRGSNQPQHF. V usage is TRBV10-2 and J usage is TRBJ1-5; D is undetermined. Germline V CDR1 and CDR2: WSHSY, SAAADI. This CDR3 spans 16 amino acids. Deletions cut 6 bases from V and 0 bases from J, with 15 bases between.

This chain connects TRBV7-3 to TRBJ2-2, with D perhaps TRBD2 (5 bases). The CDR3 sequence is 16 residues long. Per germline, CDR1 SGHTA and CDR2 FQGTGA. Trimming stripped 5 bases from V and 1 base from J, with 14 bases between. The CDR3 region is CASSRPVGENTGELFF. CDR3 sequence (DNA): TGTGCCAGCAGCCGTCCAGTCGGGGAGAACACCGGGGAGCTGTTTTTT.

The chain uses TRBV30 and TRBJ1-1; tentative D call: TRBD1 (5 bases). V shed 8 bases and J shed 3 bases, with 13 bases lying between them. The V gene's germline CDR1 is GTSNPN and CDR2 SVGIG (reference sequence). This CDR3 comprises 12 residues. CDR3 region: CAGRTGDTEAFF. The DNA of the CDR3 is TGTGCCGGCCGGACGGGGGACACTGAAGCTTTCTTT.

The chain is built from TRBV10-3 and TRBJ2-1, with 9 bases aligning to TRBD2. The CDR3 is 15 residues long. Per the germline V gene, CDR1 is ENHRY and CDR2 is SYGVKD. V lost 10 bases to trimming and J lost 10 bases; unmatched junction nucleotides: 17. CDR3 sequence: CATRVGGGSGGEQFF. The DNA for the CDR3 is TGTGCCACCCGAGTTGGGGGCGGGAGCGGGGGGGAGCAGTTCTTC.

The gene calls are TRBV7-3 and TRBJ2-1; 9 nucleotides align to TRBD2. Trimming removed 5 bases from V and 2 bases from J; junction bases left unmatched: 7. The CDR3 covers 16 residues. Germline CDR1 SGHTA, CDR2 FQGTGA. CDR3 bases: TGTGCCAGCAGCGCGGGGGGGAACAGTGCCTACAATGAGCAGTTCTTC. Its protein product is CASSAGGNSAYNEQFF.

This clone has a handful of counts. At one boundary the junction diverges from the germline segment, which might be a read error. DNA of the CDR3: TGTGCCAGCAGCTTAAGCGGGACAGCCCAAAACATTCAGTACTTC. This gives the protein CASSLSGTAQNIQYF. The gene calls are TRBV7-3 and TRBJ2-4; TRBD1 might be the D (7 bases). The CDR3 extends over 15 amino acids. From germline, CDR1 is SGHTA and CDR2 FQGTGA.

The chain carries TRBV27 and TRBJ2-1, with TRBD2 matching over 9 bases. Germline lookup yields CDR1 MNHEY and CDR2 SMNVEV (reference sequence). This CDR3 spans 16 amino acids. V trimming: 3 bases; J trimming: 1 base; junction bases outside the gene matches: 4. CDR3 coding DNA: TGTGCCAGCAGTTTGGGTAGCGGGAGTTCCTACAATGAGCAGTTCTTC. This encodes CASSLGSGSSYNEQFF.

DNA of the CDR3: TGTGCCAGCGAGGACAGGGGTGCCAAAAACATTCAGTACTTC. Translating it yields CASEDRGAKNIQYF. The gene calls are TRBV3-1 (or the pseudogene TRBV3-2) and TRBJ2-4; 9 bases align to TRBD1. With V trimmed by 8 bases and J by 1 base, 3 bases remained unmatched. CDR3 length: 14 amino acids. The germline V gene has CDR1 LGHDT and CDR2 YNNKEL (reference sequence).